This T cell receptor beta chain was documented in a study of blood T cells in healthy people across ages. Next came a second PCR, run for roughly 7 to 12 cycles, which used a sample-barcoded 5' primer along with a J-beta primer mix. One entry per CDR3 protein results from TCRdb running MiXCR on the 5' RACE reads. Of about 690,000 distinct CDR3 sequences listed, around 43% are singletons. This receptor was taken from a man older than 75 in good health. What was sequenced was blood.

This chain's CDR3 is CSARDAGGTDTQYF. The CDR3, as DNA: TGCAGTGCTAGAGACGCGGGGGGTACAGATACGCAGTATTTT. This chain connects TRBV20-1 to TRBJ2-3; 8 nucleotides agree with TRBD2. V was clipped by 0 bases and J by 3 bases; unmatched bases: 2. In germline, CDR1 is DFQATT, CDR2 SNEGSKA (reference sequence). This CDR3 comprises 14 residues.